This is a list of T cell receptor beta chains from one sample in a study of identical twins. TCRdb ran MiXCR on the 5' RACE reads and lists one entry per CDR3 protein. Here the sample spans around 530,000 distinct CDR3 sequences, around 15% being singletons. In addition, the sample was reused for a study of yellow fever vaccine responses in identical twins.

The source material was CD4+ T cells sorted from blood. The receptors were sampled from a woman aged 18-29 years in good health. Both conserved end residues are part of each CDR3. D genes are given only for firm matches. Expanded clones get a size class; other rows say once, few or many, or leave the size out.

CDR3 length	V gene	D gene	clone size	J gene	CDR3 DNA	CDR3 protein
14	TRBV6-1	-	few	TRBJ2-2	TGTGCCAGCAGTGGGGACATTTACACCGGGGAGCTGTTTTTT	CASSGDIYTGELFF
12	TRBV12-3/TRBV12-4	-	few	TRBJ2-7	TGTGCCAGCAGTTCAAGGGGTCTTCGGCAGTACTTC	CASSSRGLRQYF
17	TRBV24-1	TRBD1	few	TRBJ2-1	TGTGCCACCAGTGATCTCCCGACAGGGCGCTCCTACAATGAGCAGTTCTTC	CATSDLPTGRSYNEQFF
14	TRBV20-1	-	few	TRBJ1-1	TGCAGTGCTCCGGTACGCGGGCCTGACACTGAAGCTTTCTTT	CSAPVRGPDTEAFF
16	TRBV3-1	TRBD2	few	TRBJ2-2	TGTGCCAGCAGCCAAGAGAGCACGGGGGGCACCGGGGAGCTGTTTTTT	CASSQESTGGTGELFF
12	TRBV24-1	-	many	TRBJ2-1	TGTGCCACCAGCCAACTTTACAATGAGCAGTTCTTC	CATSQLYNEQFF
11	TRBV2	-	few	TRBJ1-1	TGTGCCAGCAGTCTCACAGAAGGCGCTTTCTTT	CASSLTEGAFF
13	TRBV5-1	-	few	TRBJ2-3	TGCGCCAGCAGCTTGTCGGTGGGATCTACGCAGTATTTT	CASSLSVGSTQYF
14	TRBV29-1	-	-	TRBJ2-3	TGCAGCGTTGAAGGTGGACTCCCCACAGATACGCAGTATTTT	CSVEGGLPTDTQYF
18	TRBV6-4	-	-	TRBJ1-5	TGTGCCTTCTGCTACCGGGCCCTCCCTTCTTATAGCAATCAGCCCCAGCATTTT	CAFCYRALPSYSNQPQHF
14	TRBV28	-	-	TRBJ2-2	TGTGCCAGCAGGGCGACTAGTCGGACCGGGGAGCTGTTTTTT	CASRATSRTGELFF
13	TRBV7-3	-	-	TRBJ2-1	TGTGCCAGCAGCGCCCCACCCCATTATGAGCAGTTCTTC	CASSAPPHYEQFF
15	TRBV20-1	-	-	TRBJ2-1	TGCAGTGCTAGAGGGGCAGCCCTGGGGGGCAATGAGCAGTTCTTC	CSARGAALGGNEQFF
15	TRBV12-3/TRBV12-4	TRBD1	few	TRBJ1-6	TGTGCCAGCACCCAGGTTGGGACAGGGCATTCACCCCTCCACTTT	CASTQVGTGHSPLHF
15	TRBV3-1	-	-	TRBJ1-6	TGTGCCAGCAGCCAAGGCGGCAGGGTCAATTCACCCCTCCACTTT	CASSQGGRVNSPLHF
13	TRBV10-3	-	-	TRBJ2-1	TGTGCCATCGCAGCTAGTGGATACAATGAGCAGTTCTTC	CAIAASGYNEQFF
17	TRBV7-8	TRBD2	-	TRBJ2-3	TGTGCCAGCAGCCCGAAACTAGCGGGGGCGATCACAGATACGCAGTATTTT	CASSPKLAGAITDTQYF
14	TRBV15	-	few	TRBJ2-7	TGTGCCACCAGCAGAGATTTAGGGATTTACGAGCAGTACTTC	CATSRDLGIYEQYF
12	TRBV20-1	-	-	TRBJ1-1	TGCAGTGCTAGTGGGGTGAACACTGAAGCTTTCTTT	CSASGVNTEAFF
15	TRBV5-1	TRBD1	few	TRBJ1-2	TGCGCCAGCAGCTCGGGGACAGGGGAAGCGAGTGGCTACACCTTC	CASSSGTGEASGYTF
14	TRBV7-8	-	many	TRBJ1-1	TGTGCCAGCAGCTTGAATCCTGGGCGGACTGAAGCTTTCTTT	CASSLNPGRTEAFF
14	TRBV7-8	-	-	TRBJ2-7	TGTGCCAGCAGCGCACGGGCCCAAGCCGCCGAGCAGTACTTC	CASSARAQAAEQYF
13	TRBV9	-	few	TRBJ2-2	TGTGCCAGCAGCACGAGGTTTTCCGGGGAGCTGTTTTTT	CASSTRFSGELFF
15	TRBV7-2	-	-	TRBJ2-1	TGTGCCAGCAGCCAACAGGGGTGGGAGGGGAATGAGCAGTTCTTC	CASSQQGWEGNEQFF
16	TRBV7-9	TRBD2	-	TRBJ2-7	TGTGCCAGCAGCTTAGGACTAGCGGGGAATCCCTACGAGCAGTACTTC	CASSLGLAGNPYEQYF
14	TRBV2	TRBD2	many	TRBJ2-7	TGTGCCAGCAGTCAAAGCGGGAGCTCCTACGAGCAGTACTTC	CASSQSGSSYEQYF
17	TRBV12-3/TRBV12-4	TRBD2	few	TRBJ2-1	TGTGCCAGCATCCGGAGGTGGACTAGCGGGAGGCGTTCAGGGCAGTTCTTC	CASIRRWTSGRRSGQFF
13	TRBV12-3/TRBV12-4	-	few	TRBJ1-5	TGTGCCAGCAGTTTACAGACGGATCAGCCCCAGCATTTT	CASSLQTDQPQHF
14	TRBV29-1	-	many	TRBJ1-1	TGCAGCGTTGTACGGGCCGCCCAAAACACTGAAGCTTTCTTT	CSVVRAAQNTEAFF
14	TRBV6-1	TRBD2	-	TRBJ2-2	TGTGCCACCTTACCCCTAGCGGGGACCGGGGAGCTGTTTTTT	CATLPLAGTGELFF
13	TRBV12-3/TRBV12-4	-	many	TRBJ2-3	TGTGCCAGCAGTCAGGATGCGGCAGATACGCAGTATTTT	CASSQDAADTQYF
15	TRBV20-1	-	-	TRBJ2-6	TGCAGTGCTGAAGGGACTGGCTCTGGGGCCAACGTCCTGACTTTC	CSAEGTGSGANVLTF
12	TRBV10-3	TRBD2	-	TRBJ2-3	TGTGCCATTGGACTAGCGGAGGATACGCAGTATTTT	CAIGLAEDTQYF
17	TRBV27	TRBD1	few	TRBJ2-6	TGTGCCAGCAGTCTCGGACAGGGGGCGCCTGGGGCCAACGTCCTGACTTTC	CASSLGQGAPGANVLTF
14	TRBV7-8	-	-	TRBJ2-5	TGTGCCAGCAGCTCACGCGAGACCTCTGTGTCCCAGTACTTC	CASSSRETSVSQYF
16	TRBV3-1	TRBD1	few	TRBJ2-3	TGTGCCAGCTCCGGACAGACAGGGTTCAGCACAGATACGCAGTATTTT	CASSGQTGFSTDTQYF
16	TRBV3-1	-	-	TRBJ2-2	TGTGCCAGCAGCCCGGGACATATAACAACCGCCAGGGAGCTGTTTTTT	CASSPGHITTARELFF
14	TRBV20-1	-	-	TRBJ2-3	TGCAGTGCGGACGGTAGTCGGGGCACAGATACGCAGTATTTT	CSADGSRGTDTQYF
11	TRBV20-1	-	-	TRBJ2-5	TGCAGTGCTAGAGATGTGGAGACCCAGTACTTC	CSARDVETQYF
16	TRBV24-1	TRBD2	-	TRBJ2-7	TGTGCCACCAGTGACCGGGGGGTTAGCGGGAGTTACGAGCAGTACTTC	CATSDRGVSGSYEQYF
14	TRBV7-9	-	few	TRBJ2-1	TGTGCCAGCAGCTTAGAGATACAGGGTAATGAGCAGTTCTTC	CASSLEIQGNEQFF
14	TRBV4-1	-	many	TRBJ2-1	TGCGCCAGCAGCCAAGGCCAGCTAACGGGGGAAAGGTCCTTC	CASSQGQLTGERSF
16	TRBV10-3	TRBD2	few	TRBJ2-1	TGTGCCATCAGCCCCCACCTAGCGGGGGTAGGCAATGAGCAGTTCTTC	CAISPHLAGVGNEQFF
16	TRBV5-1	TRBD2	many	TRBJ2-1	TGCGCCAGCAGCTTGGACCTAGCGGGGGGGCCCGATGAGCAGTTCTTC	CASSLDLAGGPDEQFF
17	TRBV5-1	-	-	TRBJ2-3	TGCGCCAGCAGCTTGGGAGGCCGTGGCATGCCCGCAGATACGCAGTATTTT	CASSLGGRGMPADTQYF
14	TRBV20-1	-	many	TRBJ1-5	TGCAGTGCTAGATCGCGTTGGGGCAATCAGCCCCAGCATTTT	CSARSRWGNQPQHF
14	TRBV6-5	TRBD2	-	TRBJ2-3	TGTGCCAGCAGTTACGCGGGGGGCGCCAATACGCAGTATTTT	CASSYAGGANTQYF
14	TRBV7-9	TRBD1	few	TRBJ1-1	TGTGCCTCAAAACGGGGACAGATAAACACTGAAGCTTTCTTT	CASKRGQINTEAFF
13	TRBV5-1	-	-	TRBJ1-5	TGCGCCAGCAGCTTCTCAGGAGATCAGCCCCAGCATTTT	CASSFSGDQPQHF
15	TRBV20-1	-	few	TRBJ2-1	TGCAGTGCTAGAACGACCGCCAGCTCCTACAATGAGCAGTTCTTC	CSARTTASSYNEQFF
17	TRBV28	TRBD2	few	TRBJ2-5	TGTGCCAGCAGTATAGCGGGAGGGCCCTCTGTACAAGAGACCCAGTACTTC	CASSIAGGPSVQETQYF